The present TCR beta chain was sequenced within a study of shared clonotypes between healthy human individuals. CDR3 length equals 13 residues. V was trimmed by 8 bases and J by 3 bases, leaving 13 bases between them. Looked up from germline, CDR1 is SNHLY and CDR2 is FYNNEI. Naive CD4+ cells were CD45RA-selected; the remaining cells were memory. Researchers ran the assay at a deep level. The assay was immunoSEQ multiplex PCR, and TCRdb's table has in-frame clones only and misses some. The repertoire consists of roughly 1,000,000 clones, with 75% to 85% occurring once and the leading ten covering approximately 0.5%. This clone was detected a few times.

Specimen: memory CD4+ T cells from PBMCs. Subset indicated: CD45RA-negative fraction. The chain combines TRBV2 with TRBJ1-1, with D unclear. This receptor was taken from a man younger than 35 in good health. Some clones in this sample may be carry-over from other donors' samples. The chain's CDR3 is CASAIRQDTEAFF. For the CDR3, the DNA is TGTGCCAGCGCGATAAGGCAGGACACTGAAGCTTTCTTT.